The T cell receptor (beta chain) under discussion was sequenced for a study of T cell responses to AZD1222 COVID-19 vaccine. Study-wide results and limits: Just six AZD1222 recipients were seropositive at baseline. Donors were mostly white British, more females; clonal diversity possibly underestimated. The peak T cell response came first, and repertoires were sampled only after it. There were vaccine-associated CD4 TCRs across spike, dominant at 160-218 and 743-854.

Data came from immunoSEQ multiplex PCR; TCRdb stores just in-frame clones and leaves some out. This sample has 120,000 to 150,000 clones; about 86% occur once, and the top ten carry approximately 5.4%. Germline values: CDR1 LGHNT, CDR2 FRNRAP. CDR3 length equals 17 residues. V shed 1 base and J 2 bases; nucleotides not matched to a gene: 5. On this clone itself: Its target is unknown.

This receptor was obtained from an adult who received the AZD1222 COVID-19 vaccine. The J gene is TRBJ2-5, the V gene TRBV12-5; the match to TRBD2 covers 12 bases. Sequenced material: peripheral blood, taken 28 days after the second AZD1222 dose. The CDR3 DNA follows: TGTGCTAGTGGTTTGGGACTAGCGGGGGCGGGGCAAGAGACCCAGTACTTC. This gives the protein CASGLGLAGAGQETQYF.